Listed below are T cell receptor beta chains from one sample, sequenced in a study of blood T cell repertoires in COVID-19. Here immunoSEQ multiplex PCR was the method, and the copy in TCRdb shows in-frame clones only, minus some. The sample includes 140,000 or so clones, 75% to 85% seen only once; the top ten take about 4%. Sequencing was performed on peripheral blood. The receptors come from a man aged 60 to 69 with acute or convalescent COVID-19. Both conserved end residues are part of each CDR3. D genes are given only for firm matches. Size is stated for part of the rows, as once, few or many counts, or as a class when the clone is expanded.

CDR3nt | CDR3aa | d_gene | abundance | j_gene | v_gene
TGTGCCAGCAGCTTGGGTTGGGCGGGAGGAGGCACCGGGGAGCTGTTTTTT | CASSLGWAGGGTGELFF | TRBD2 | few | TRBJ2-2 | TRBV5-4
TGTGCCAGCAGTTTATCGGGGGGACGGCTCCTTTTATATGGCTACACCTTC | CASSLSGGRLLLYGYTF | NA | NA | TRBJ1-2 | TRBV27
TGCAGCGTGGAGGGGCTACAAGAGACCCAGTACTTC | CSVEGLQETQYF | NA | few | TRBJ2-5 | TRBV29-1
TGCGCCAGCAGTGAGTCGACTAGCGGGAGTATTGAGCAGTTCTTC | CASSESTSGSIEQFF | TRBD2 | NA | TRBJ2-1 | TRBV10-1
TGTGCCAGCTCATCAAAACTACTAGCGGGGCCTTCCTACGAGCAGTACTTC | CASSSKLLAGPSYEQYF | TRBD2 | NA | TRBJ2-7 | TRBV18
TGTGCCAGCAGCTTAGGGGGAGGGGCTAGCTTAGAGCAGTTCTTC | CASSLGGGASLEQFF | TRBD2 | NA | TRBJ2-1 | TRBV7-6
TGTGCCAGCAGTGGAGCGAGGGCTGGCGGCTACACCTTC | CASSGARAGGYTF | NA | NA | TRBJ1-2 | TRBV2
TGTGCCAGTGGGGGGCAGGGAGGGGAGACCCAGTACTTC | CASGGQGGETQYF | NA | NA | TRBJ2-5 | TRBV12-3/TRBV12-4
TGTGCCAGCAGTTACTCGGAGCGCTACGAGCAGTACTTC | CASSYSERYEQYF | NA | NA | TRBJ2-7 | TRBV6-6
TGTGCCAGCAGCCTTTCCATCACAGATACGCAGTATTTT | CASSLSITDTQYF | NA | NA | TRBJ2-3 | TRBV3-1/TRBV3-2
TGTGCCAGCAGCTTAGACGACATGGACAGGGGGCAAGTTGGCTACACCTTC | CASSLDDMDRGQVGYTF | TRBD1 | once | TRBJ1-2 | TRBV11-3
TGTGCCAGCAGTTACGCTGACAGACCCTACGAGCAGTACTTC | CASSYADRPYEQYF | NA | NA | TRBJ2-7 | TRBV6-2/TRBV6-3
TGTGCCAGCAGCTCACAGCGGGGGGAGCTGTTTTTT | CASSSQRGELFF | NA | few | TRBJ2-2 | TRBV7-3
TGCGCCAGCAACGAGGTCCCCGGCTCCTACAATGAGCAGTTCTTC | CASNEVPGSYNEQFF | NA | NA | TRBJ2-1 | TRBV5-1
TGTGCCAGCAGTTACTCCGGGGGGCATTCACCCCTCCACTTT | CASSYSGGHSPLHF | NA | NA | TRBJ1-6 | TRBV6-5
TGTGCCTGGAGCCCCTCACACAGGTCACTATCTTTC | CAWSPSHRSLSF | NA | NA | TRBJ2-7 | TRBV30
TGTGCCAGCAGGAACCGGGACAGCTCCTTGAACTACACCTTC | CASRNRDSSLNYTF | TRBD1 | NA | TRBJ1-2 | TRBV2
TGTGCCAGCAGCTCTCCGGGGACAGGGGCCGCGCTCACCGGGGAGCTGTTTTTT | CASSSPGTGAALTGELFF | TRBD1 | NA | TRBJ2-2 | TRBV5-4
TGTGCCAGCAGCTTTAGCGGAGGGGACAATGAGCAGTTCTTC | CASSFSGGDNEQFF | NA | NA | TRBJ2-1 | TRBV7-9
TGTGCCAGCAGCTTGGGGCAGGGTCACGAGCAGTACTTC | CASSLGQGHEQYF | NA | NA | TRBJ2-7 | TRBV7-9
TGTGCCAGCAGTTTCCGAGACAGGGGGCGCGTGAATGAGCAGTTCTTC | CASSFRDRGRVNEQFF | TRBD1 | NA | TRBJ2-1 | TRBV27
TGTGCCAGCAGCTTGGGTGCAGGGAGCACAGATACGCAGTATTTT | CASSLGAGSTDTQYF | NA | NA | TRBJ2-3 | TRBV5-4
TGTGCCAGCACATTCCCAGGAACCTACGAGCAGTACTTC | CASTFPGTYEQYF | NA | NA | TRBJ2-7 | TRBV21-1
TGTGCCAGCAGTCCGGGACAGGTGATCTCCTACGAGCAGTACTTC | CASSPGQVISYEQYF | TRBD1 | NA | TRBJ2-7 | TRBV28